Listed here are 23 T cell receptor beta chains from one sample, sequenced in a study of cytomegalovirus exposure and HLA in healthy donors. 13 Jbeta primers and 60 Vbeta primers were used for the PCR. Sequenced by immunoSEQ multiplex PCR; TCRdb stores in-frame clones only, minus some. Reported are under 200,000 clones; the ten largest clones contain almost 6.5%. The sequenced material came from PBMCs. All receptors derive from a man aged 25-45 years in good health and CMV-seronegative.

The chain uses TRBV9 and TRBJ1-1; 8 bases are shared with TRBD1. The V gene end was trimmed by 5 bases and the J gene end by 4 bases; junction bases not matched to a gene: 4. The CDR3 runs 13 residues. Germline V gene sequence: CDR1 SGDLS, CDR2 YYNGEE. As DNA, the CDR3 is TGTGCCAGCAGTGCAGGGGGCTTCACTGAAGCTTTCTTT. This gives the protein CASSAGGFTEAFF.

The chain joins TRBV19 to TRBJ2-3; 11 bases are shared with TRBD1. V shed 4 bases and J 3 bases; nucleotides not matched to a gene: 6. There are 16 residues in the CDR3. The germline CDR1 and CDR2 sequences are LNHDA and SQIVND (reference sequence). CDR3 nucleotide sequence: TGTGCCAGTAGTAGCAAGGACAGGGGGCTGACAGATACGCAGTATTTT. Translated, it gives CASSSKDRGLTDTQYF.

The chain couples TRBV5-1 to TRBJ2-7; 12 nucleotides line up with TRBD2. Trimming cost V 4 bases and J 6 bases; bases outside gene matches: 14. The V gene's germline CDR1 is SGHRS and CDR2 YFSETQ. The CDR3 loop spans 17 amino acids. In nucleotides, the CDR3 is TGCGCCAGCAGCCTCGGACTAGCGGGATTACAAATGGGCGAGCAGTACTTC. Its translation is CASSLGLAGLQMGEQYF.

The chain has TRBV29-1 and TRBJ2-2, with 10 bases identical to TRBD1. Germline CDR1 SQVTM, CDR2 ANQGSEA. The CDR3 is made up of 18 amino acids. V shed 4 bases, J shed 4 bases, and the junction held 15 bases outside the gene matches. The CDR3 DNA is TGCAGCGTTGGGTATTTGGACAGGGGGATCGGCGCCACCGGGGAGCTGTTTTTT. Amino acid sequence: CSVGYLDRGIGATGELFF.

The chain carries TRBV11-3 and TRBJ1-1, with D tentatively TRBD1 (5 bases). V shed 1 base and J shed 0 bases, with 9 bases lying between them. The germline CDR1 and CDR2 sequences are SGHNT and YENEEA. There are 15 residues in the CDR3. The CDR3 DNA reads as TGTGCCAGCAGCTTAGGTATGGACATGAACACTGAAGCTTTCTTT. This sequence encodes CASSLGMDMNTEAFF.

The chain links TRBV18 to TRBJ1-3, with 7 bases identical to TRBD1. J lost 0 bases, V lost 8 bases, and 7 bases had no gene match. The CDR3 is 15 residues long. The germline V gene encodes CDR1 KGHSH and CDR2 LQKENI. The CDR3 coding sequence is TGTGCCAGCCCAGACCCAGGGGGCTCTGGAAACACCATATATTTT. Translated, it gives CASPDPGGSGNTIYF.

CDR3 sequence: CASSDGGPYNEQFF. In DNA, the CDR3 is TGTGCCAGCAGTGACGGGGGGCCTTACAATGAGCAGTTCTTC. V and J are TRBV2 and TRBJ2-1; TRBD2 might be the D (7 bases). This CDR3 has 14 residues. CDR1 and CDR2 from the germline V gene are SNHLY and FYNNEI. V was cut by 3 bases and J by 4 bases, with 10 bases left in between.

The chain's CDR3 is CASSPRGGAAGNQPQHF. CDR3 DNA sequence: TGTGCCAGCAGCCCCCGCGGGGGGGCCGCTGGCAATCAGCCCCAGCATTTT. V gene TRBV27 combines with J gene TRBJ1-5; the D gene is possibly TRBD1 (6 bases). The germline CDR1 and CDR2 sequences are MNHEY and SMNVEV (reference sequence). The CDR3 is 17 residues long. The germline V and J ends were trimmed by 6 bases and 2 bases, with 20 bases remaining between them.

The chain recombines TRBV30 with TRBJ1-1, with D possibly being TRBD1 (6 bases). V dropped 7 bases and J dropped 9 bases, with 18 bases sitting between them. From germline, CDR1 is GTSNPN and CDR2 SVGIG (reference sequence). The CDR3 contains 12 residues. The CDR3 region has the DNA TGTGCCTACCGAAGGGGGAGGGTTAAAGCTTTCTTT. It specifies CAYRRGRVKAFF. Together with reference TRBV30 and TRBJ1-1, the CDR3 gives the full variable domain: SQTIHQWPATLVQPVGSPLSLECTVEGTSNPNLYWYRQAAGRGLQLLFYSVGIGQISSEVPQNLSASRPQDRQFILSSKKLLLSDSGFYLCAYRRGRVKAFFGQGTRLTVV.

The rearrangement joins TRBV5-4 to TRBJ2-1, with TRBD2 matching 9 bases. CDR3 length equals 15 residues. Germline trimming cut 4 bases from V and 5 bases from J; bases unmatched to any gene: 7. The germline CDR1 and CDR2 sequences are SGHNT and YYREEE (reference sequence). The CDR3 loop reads CASSKAGGRDNEQFF. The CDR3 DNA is TGTGCCAGCAGCAAAGCGGGAGGAAGAGACAATGAGCAGTTCTTC.

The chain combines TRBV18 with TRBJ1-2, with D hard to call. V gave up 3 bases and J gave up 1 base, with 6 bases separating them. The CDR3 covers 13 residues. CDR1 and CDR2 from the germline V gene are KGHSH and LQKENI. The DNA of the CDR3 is TGTGCCAGCTCACCGGGCCGTAACTATGGCTACACCTTC. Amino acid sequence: CASSPGRNYGYTF.

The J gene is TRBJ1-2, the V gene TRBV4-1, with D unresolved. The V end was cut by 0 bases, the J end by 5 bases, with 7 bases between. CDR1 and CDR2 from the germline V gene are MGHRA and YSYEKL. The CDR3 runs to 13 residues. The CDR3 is CASSQDGFYGYTF. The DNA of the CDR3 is TGCGCCAGCAGCCAAGACGGGTTTTATGGCTACACCTTC.

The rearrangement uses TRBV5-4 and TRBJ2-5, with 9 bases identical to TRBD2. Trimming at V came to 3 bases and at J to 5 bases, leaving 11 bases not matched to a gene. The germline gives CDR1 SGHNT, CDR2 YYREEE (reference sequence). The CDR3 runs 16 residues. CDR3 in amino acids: CASSSNGLTSGETQYF. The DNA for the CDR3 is TGTGCCAGCAGCTCAAATGGGCTCACTAGCGGGGAGACCCAGTACTTC.

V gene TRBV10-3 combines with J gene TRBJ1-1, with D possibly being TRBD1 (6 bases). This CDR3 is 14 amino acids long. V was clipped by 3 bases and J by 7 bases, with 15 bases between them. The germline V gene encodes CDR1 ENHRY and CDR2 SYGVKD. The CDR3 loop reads CAISDQGGSGEAFF. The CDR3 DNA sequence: TGTGCCATCAGTGACCAAGGGGGAAGCGGTGAAGCTTTCTTT.

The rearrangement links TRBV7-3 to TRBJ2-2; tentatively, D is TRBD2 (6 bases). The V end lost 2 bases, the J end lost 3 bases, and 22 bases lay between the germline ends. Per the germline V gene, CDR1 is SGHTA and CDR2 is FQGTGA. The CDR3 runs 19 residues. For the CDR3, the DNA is TGTGCCAGCAGCTTAGAAGCCTCTCCAGCGGGCTTTGACACCGGGGAGCTGTTTTTT. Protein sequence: CASSLEASPAGFDTGELFF.

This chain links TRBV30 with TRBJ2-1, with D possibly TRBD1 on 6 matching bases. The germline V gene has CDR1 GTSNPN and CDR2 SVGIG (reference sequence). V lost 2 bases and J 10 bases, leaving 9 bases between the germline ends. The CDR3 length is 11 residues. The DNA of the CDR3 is TGTGCCTGGAGTCTACAGGGCGAGCAGTTCTTC. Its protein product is CAWSLQGEQFF.

The CDR3 nucleotides are TGTGCCAGTAGTAAAAGGGGCGGAGGGTTTACTAGCACAGATACGCAGTATTTT. Encoded protein: CASSKRGGGFTSTDTQYF. This chain links TRBV19 with TRBJ2-3, with D tentatively TRBD2 (6 bases). V was shortened by 4 bases and J by 0 bases, with 20 bases between the two germline ends. This CDR3 is 18 amino acids long. Germline V CDR1 and CDR2: LNHDA, SQIVND (reference sequence).

CDR3 loop: CASNKQGAYTEAFF. DNA of the CDR3: TGTGCCAGCAACAAACAGGGGGCTTACACTGAAGCTTTCTTT. V is TRBV7-2 and J is TRBJ1-1; 9 nucleotides align to TRBD1. Germline V CDR1 and CDR2: SGHTA, FQGNSA. V lost 7 bases to trimming and J lost 3 bases; unmatched junction nucleotides: 6. The CDR3 has 14 amino acids.

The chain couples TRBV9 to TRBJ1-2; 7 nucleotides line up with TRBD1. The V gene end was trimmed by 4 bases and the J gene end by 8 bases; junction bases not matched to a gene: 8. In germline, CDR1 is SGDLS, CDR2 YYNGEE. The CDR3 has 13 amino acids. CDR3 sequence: CASSPRQGEGYTF. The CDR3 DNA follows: TGTGCCAGCAGCCCCCGACAGGGAGAAGGCTACACCTTC.

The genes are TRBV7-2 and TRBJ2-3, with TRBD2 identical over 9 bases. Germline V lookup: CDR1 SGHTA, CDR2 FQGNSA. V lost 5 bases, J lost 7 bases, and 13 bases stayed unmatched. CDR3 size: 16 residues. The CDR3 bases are TGTGCCAGCAGCGGCCAGCGAGCGGGGGGATTATATACGCAGTATTTT. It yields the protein CASSGQRAGGLYTQYF. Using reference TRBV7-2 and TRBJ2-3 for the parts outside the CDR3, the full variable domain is GAGVSQSPSNKVTEKGKDVELRCDPISGHTALYWYRQSLGQGLEFLIYFQGNSAPDKSGLPSDRFSAERTGGSVSTLTIQRTQQEDSAVYLCASSGQRAGGLYTQYFGPGTRLTVL.

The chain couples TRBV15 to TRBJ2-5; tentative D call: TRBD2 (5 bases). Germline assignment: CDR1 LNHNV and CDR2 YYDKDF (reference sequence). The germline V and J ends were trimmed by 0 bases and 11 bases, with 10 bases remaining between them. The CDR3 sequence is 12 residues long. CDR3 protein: CATSRDWTEQYF. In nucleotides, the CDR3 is TGTGCCACCAGCAGAGATTGGACTGAGCAGTACTTC.

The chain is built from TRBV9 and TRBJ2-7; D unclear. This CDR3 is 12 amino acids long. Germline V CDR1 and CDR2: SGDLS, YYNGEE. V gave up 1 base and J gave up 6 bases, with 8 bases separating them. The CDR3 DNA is TGTGCCAGCAGCGTACAGGCCGGCGAGCAGTACTTC. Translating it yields CASSVQAGEQYF.

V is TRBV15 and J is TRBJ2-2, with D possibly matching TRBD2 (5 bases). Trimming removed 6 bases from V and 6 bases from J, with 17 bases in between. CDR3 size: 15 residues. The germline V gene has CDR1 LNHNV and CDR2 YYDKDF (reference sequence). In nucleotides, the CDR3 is TGTGCCACCAGAGTCTCCGGGATTCGCGCCGGGGAGCTGTTTTTT. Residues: CATRVSGIRAGELFF.